This TCR beta chain was identified during a study of blood T cell repertoires in COVID-19. The overall study: In each case, the material was cDNA or gDNA derived from T cells, B-cell-depleted T cells, or PBMCs.

V was pared by 8 bases and J by 3 bases, with 20 bases between. This CDR3 region has 15 residues. From germline, CDR1 is SNHLY and CDR2 FYNNEI. Sequencing used immunoSEQ multiplex PCR; TCRdb keeps in-frame clones, though not all of them. The data contain about 80,000 clones, around 83% of them seen just once; the ten biggest clones take up about 35%. The TCR was taken from a woman aged 65 to 85 with acute or convalescent COVID-19. What was sequenced was peripheral blood. The V and J genes are TRBV2 and TRBJ2-7, with D maybe TRBD2 (7 bases). CDR3 amino acids: CASGVGGGRGYEQYF. Here the CDR3 DNA reads TGTGCCAGCGGGGTTGGGGGCGGGAGAGGCTACGAGCAGTACTTC.